There are a few counts of the clone carrying this T cell receptor (beta chain). The target antigen is unknown. The J segment lost 2 bases and the V segment lost 4 bases, leaving 0 bases of the junction unmatched. This CDR3 spans 13 amino acids. Germline CDR1 reads ENHRY; CDR2 reads SYGVKD. These data originate in a study of CD8 T cells in ankylosing spondylitis. Study observations and caveats: Within matched ankylosing spondylitis synovial fluid, disease-linked clones were reportedly significantly enriched. There were earlier reports of some motif variants in reactive arthritis synovial fluid and blood.

A quantitative 5'-RACE method, one with molecular barcodes, was used to make TCR beta libraries. TCRdb reprocessed the 5' RACE reads via MiXCR and lists one record per CDR3 protein. Counted here are 200,000 to 300,000 distinct CDR3 sequences, over 9.5% occurring once; the ten biggest clones make up 2.6%. V is TRBV10-3 and J is TRBJ2-5; the match to TRBD1 covers 8 bases. Sequencing was performed on blood, either unsorted or a sorted T cell fraction (not recorded which). The TCR sequence derives from a male donor with ankylosing spondylitis or in good health (not recorded which). In DNA, the CDR3 is TGTGCCATCAGTGGGACAGGGCAAGAGACCCAGTACTTC. It yields the protein CAISGTGQETQYF.